This T cell receptor (beta chain) was recorded in a study of response to subunit inactivated influenza vaccine. Each CDR3 protein is one row after TCRdb ran MiXCR on the RT-PCR reads. Seen here are more than 450,000 distinct CDR3 sequences, about 11% observed once, and the top ten hold approximately 9.9%. There are 13 residues in the CDR3. V was pared by 3 bases and J by 4 bases, with 12 bases between. Looked up from germline, CDR1 is DFQATT and CDR2 is SNEGSKA (reference sequence). In its sample, this clonotype was seen a few times. The same data also contributed to another study, on T cells expressing NK-cell markers. Turning to that study: 5'RACE template switching with UMIs generated TCR beta cDNA.

The clonotype was recovered from a man aged 45-65 years who received an inactivated influenza vaccine. The chain joins TRBV20-1 to TRBJ1-1; D is unresolved. The sequencing here drew on PBMCs from blood, taken on the day of vaccination. The CDR3 loop reads CSARESGFTEAFF. In DNA, the CDR3 is TGCAGTGCTAGGGAAAGTGGGTTCACTGAAGCTTTCTTT.